This is a list of T cell receptor beta chains from one sample in a study of blood T cell repertoires in COVID-19. The method was immunoSEQ multiplex PCR; TCRdb's version includes in-frame clones alone and lacks a portion of them. The sample consists of roughly 150,000 clones, about 84% of them appearing once. Sequenced sample: PBMCs or T cells enriched from blood (not recorded which). The origin of the receptors is a woman in her thirties or forties with acute COVID-19. The CDR3 runs from the conserved cysteine through the conserved F or W. The order of the fields is V gene, D gene, clone size, J gene, CDR3 DNA, CDR3 protein. D genes are given only for firm matches. A clone size is listed for some rows: how often the clone was seen (once, few, many), or a class if it is expanded.

TRBV6-5	-	-	TRBJ2-7	TGTGCCAGCTCCGAGGGGCGGGGCGCCTACGAGCAGTACTTC	CASSEGRGAYEQYF
TRBV29-1	TRBD1	-	TRBJ1-2	TGCAGCGTCCCCCTGGGGGACAGGGTTTATGGCTACACCTTC	CSVPLGDRVYGYTF
TRBV27	-	-	TRBJ1-5	TGTGCCAGCAGTTTAACGGGGGTCCCAAGCAATCAGCCCCAGCATTTT	CASSLTGVPSNQPQHF
TRBV18	TRBD1	-	TRBJ1-1	TGTGCCAGCTCCCCGGGACAGCCGAGAAACACTGAAGCTTTCTTT	CASSPGQPRNTEAFF
TRBV2	-	-	TRBJ1-2	TGTGCCAGCAGTGAATGGCCCAGAAACTATGGCTACACCTTC	CASSEWPRNYGYTF
TRBV7-9	TRBD2	-	TRBJ2-7	TGTGCCAGCAGCTTTTCTGGCGGAGCGACTAGCGGGCAAAACTACGAGCAGTACTTC	CASSFSGGATSGQNYEQYF
TRBV27	TRBD1	-	TRBJ1-3	TGTGCCAGCAGTTTATACAGGGGGAACACCATATATTTT	CASSLYRGNTIYF
TRBV7-3	TRBD2	-	TRBJ2-1	TGTGCCAGCAGCGAACTAGCGGGAGGGTACAATGAGCAGTTCTTC	CASSELAGGYNEQFF
TRBV14	TRBD2	-	TRBJ2-2	TGTGCCAGCAGCCAACACGCGGGAGGGGCCGGGGAGCTGTTTTTT	CASSQHAGGAGELFF
TRBV6-1	-	-	TRBJ1-6	TGTGCCAGCAGTGAAATAACTCTGGATTCACCCCTCCACTTT	CASSEITLDSPLHF
TRBV6-5	TRBD1	-	TRBJ1-2	TGTGCCAGCAGTTTCAAGCAGGGGGCTTCTAGCTACACCTTC	CASSFKQGASSYTF
TRBV6-6	TRBD2	few	TRBJ2-7	TGTGCCAGCAGTTACGGGACTAGCGGGAGGGAATACGAGCAGTACTTC	CASSYGTSGREYEQYF
TRBV3-1/TRBV3-2	-	-	TRBJ2-7	TGTGCCAGCAGCCAAGTTTCAGGCGAGCAGTACTTC	CASSQVSGEQYF
TRBV2	TRBD1	-	TRBJ1-5	TGTGCCAGCAACATCCAGGGGGCTGCTCAGCCCCAGCATTTT	CASNIQGAAQPQHF
TRBV11-1	-	-	TRBJ2-1	TGTGCCAGCAGCTCCGGAGGCAGCTCCTACAATGAGCAGTTCTTC	CASSSGGSSYNEQFF
TRBV3-1/TRBV3-2	TRBD1	-	TRBJ1-5	TGTGCCAGCAGCCATAACAGGGGGGATCAGCCCCAGCATTTT	CASSHNRGDQPQHF
TRBV6-5	-	-	TRBJ2-7	TGTGCCAGCAGTTCAGGGGAGGGGGCCTACGAGCAGTACTTC	CASSSGEGAYEQYF
TRBV19	-	-	TRBJ1-1	TGTGCCAGCATTGAGGGGGGGAGGCGGACTGAAGCTTTCTTT	CASIEGGRRTEAFF
TRBV14	-	-	TRBJ1-2	TGTGCCAGCAGCCAAGCATCTAACTATGGCTACACCTTC	CASSQASNYGYTF
TRBV5-1	TRBD1	-	TRBJ1-1	TGCGCCAGCAGCTTTGGACAGGGAGTTTTGAACACTGAAGCTTTCTTT	CASSFGQGVLNTEAFF
TRBV6-7	-	-	TRBJ1-1	TGTGCCAGCAAGCCTTTCACTGAAGCTTTCTTT	CASKPFTEAFF
TRBV11-2	-	-	TRBJ2-1	TGTGCCAGCAGCTTTATGAGTAGCCCCGACTACAATGAGCAGTTCTTC	CASSFMSSPDYNEQFF
TRBV5-1	-	-	TRBJ2-2	TGCGCCAGCAGAGATGGGGCAGGGTTGAAGGACGGGGAGCTGTTTTTT	CASRDGAGLKDGELFF
TRBV19	-	once	TRBJ1-2	TGTGCCAGTAGTATAGATCGGGATACAAATTCTAACTATGGCTACACCTTC	CASSIDRDTNSNYGYTF
TRBV6-2/TRBV6-3	TRBD2	-	TRBJ2-2	TGTGCCAGCAGCCTACTAGCGGGAGACACCGGGGAGCTGTTTTTT	CASSLLAGDTGELFF
TRBV30	TRBD2	-	TRBJ2-3	TGTGCCTGGAGTGCCCCCACTAGCGGCTACACAGATACGCAGTATTTT	CAWSAPTSGYTDTQYF
TRBV2	TRBD2	-	TRBJ2-5	TGTGCCTCTCGGGTCCTAGCGGCCATAGAGACCCAGTACTTC	CASRVLAAIETQYF
TRBV10-3	TRBD1	-	TRBJ2-7	TGTGCCATCAGTAAATCAGGGACAGACTCCTACGAGCAGTACTTC	CAISKSGTDSYEQYF
TRBV9	TRBD2	-	TRBJ2-2	TGTGCCAGCAGCGTTGGACTAGCGTGGGCCGGGGAGCTGTTTTTT	CASSVGLAWAGELFF
TRBV18	-	-	TRBJ2-7	TGTGCCAGCTCAGCCTCACAGGACCTCGCGAGGTTC	CASSASQDLARF
TRBV6-6	TRBD1	-	TRBJ1-3	TGTGCCAGCAGTTATTCGACAGGGAGTGGAAACACCATATATTTT	CASSYSTGSGNTIYF
TRBV30	-	few	TRBJ2-6	TGTGCCCTCGTGGGGGGCTCTGGGGCCAACGTCCTGACTTTC	CALVGGSGANVLTF
TRBV28	-	few	TRBJ1-3	TGTGCCAGCAGCACCTCGGGATTTTCTGGAAACACCATATATTTT	CASSTSGFSGNTIYF
TRBV10-1	-	-	TRBJ1-5	TGCGCCAGCAGTGAGTCTTCTAGGTTACTTAGCAATCAGCCCCAGCATTTT	CASSESSRLLSNQPQHF
TRBV4-1	TRBD2	-	TRBJ2-3	TGCGCCAGCAGCCAAGGGGGACTACTCCCGGGAGATACGCAGTATTTT	CASSQGGLLPGDTQYF
TRBV7-9	TRBD1	-	TRBJ1-2	TGTGCCAGCAGCCTAGGGACAGCCAACTATGGCTACACCTTC	CASSLGTANYGYTF
TRBV5-1	TRBD2	-	TRBJ2-3	TGCGCCAGCAGCGCGGGACTAGCAACAGATACGCAGTATTTT	CASSAGLATDTQYF
TRBV3-1/TRBV3-2	-	-	TRBJ2-7	TGTGCCAGCAGCCCTCAGGAGGTGGGGTCTAGAGAGCAGTACTTC	CASSPQEVGSREQYF
TRBV5-4	-	-	TRBJ2-3	TGTGCCAGCAGCTTGGGAGAAGATACGCAGTATTTT	CASSLGEDTQYF
TRBV5-1	-	-	TRBJ2-2	TGCGCCAGCAGCTTGCGCCCGAGAGGAAACACCGGGGAGCTGTTTTTT	CASSLRPRGNTGELFF
TRBV10-3	-	-	TRBJ1-2	TGTGCCATCAGTGAGAGAGGATGGCTCGATGGCTACACCTTC	CAISERGWLDGYTF
TRBV10-3	-	-	TRBJ1-2	TGTGCCATCAGTGACTCGCATGACAGCTACACCTTC	CAISDSHDSYTF
TRBV24-1	TRBD2	-	TRBJ2-7	TGTGCCACCAGTGCGGGCGGGAGCCCCGAGCAGTACTTC	CATSAGGSPEQYF
TRBV19	-	-	TRBJ1-3	TGTGCCAGTAGTGTCCTACAGAGTTCCTCTGGAAACACCATATATTTT	CASSVLQSSSGNTIYF
TRBV30	TRBD2	-	TRBJ2-3	TGTGCCTGGAGTGTAGGTGCGCGCTACGGGGGGGATACGCAGTATTTT	CAWSVGARYGGDTQYF
TRBV19	-	-	TRBJ2-3	TGTGCCAGTAGCGGGAGAGCACCAGATACGCAGTATTTT	CASSGRAPDTQYF
TRBV6-5	TRBD2	-	TRBJ2-5	TGTGCCAGCCGCCCCGGGACTACCCAAGAGACCCAGTACTTC	CASRPGTTQETQYF
TRBV19	TRBD1	few	TRBJ2-2	TGTGCCAGCAACCGGGACAGGGGCACCGGGGAGCTGTTTTTT	CASNRDRGTGELFF
TRBV7-2	-	-	TRBJ2-5	TGTGCCAGCAGCTTAGTTACGGGAGAGACCCAGTACTTC	CASSLVTGETQYF
TRBV19	TRBD1	-	TRBJ1-1	TGTGCCAGTACCGGGACAGGGGGCACTGAAGCTTTCTTT	CASTGTGGTEAFF
TRBV10-3	-	-	TRBJ2-2	TGTGCCATCAGAGACCGGGACACCGGGGAGCTGTTTTTT	CAIRDRDTGELFF
TRBV5-1	-	-	TRBJ2-5	TGCGCCAGCAGCCCTGCCCTGGACAGACAGGAGACCCAGTACTTC	CASSPALDRQETQYF
TRBV19	-	-	TRBJ1-5	TGTGCCAGTAAGACCGCCAGGGACAATCAGCCCCAGCATTTT	CASKTARDNQPQHF
TRBV20-1	-	-	TRBJ2-7	TGCAGTGCTAGTGCGAACAGCAATATACGATACGAGCAGTACTTC	CSASANSNIRYEQYF